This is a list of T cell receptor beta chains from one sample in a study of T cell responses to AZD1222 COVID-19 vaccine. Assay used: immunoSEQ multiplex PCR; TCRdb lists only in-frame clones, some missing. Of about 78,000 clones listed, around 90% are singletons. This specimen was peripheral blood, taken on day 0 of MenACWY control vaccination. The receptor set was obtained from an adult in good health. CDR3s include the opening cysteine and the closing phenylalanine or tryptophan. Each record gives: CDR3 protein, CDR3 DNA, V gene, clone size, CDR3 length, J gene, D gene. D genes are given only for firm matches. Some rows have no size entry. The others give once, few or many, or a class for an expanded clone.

CASSPLADRVSYGYTF TGTGCCAGTAGTCCCCTGGCGGACAGGGTTAGCTATGGCTACACCTTC TRBV19 - 16 TRBJ1-2 TRBD1
CAWSLGSRAPQHF TGTGCCTGGAGCCTCGGGAGCCGTGCGCCCCAGCATTTT TRBV30 - 13 TRBJ1-5 -
CASSHVGRRGNGYTF TGCGCCAGCAGCCACGTGGGGCGCAGGGGGAATGGCTACACCTTC TRBV4-1 once 15 TRBJ1-2 TRBD1
CAISESETGGAEQYF TGTGCCATCAGTGAGTCTGAGACAGGGGGCGCCGAGCAGTACTTC TRBV10-3 once 15 TRBJ2-7 TRBD1
CASSLGTSGVGTQYF TGTGCCAGCAGCTTAGGAACTAGCGGGGTTGGGACCCAGTACTTC TRBV11-2 - 15 TRBJ2-5 TRBD2
CASSYLPGNTIYF TGTGCCAGCAGTTACTTACCTGGAAACACCATATATTTT TRBV6-5 - 13 TRBJ1-3 -
CASSFRGVGQPQHF TGTGCCAGCAGTTTTCGAGGGGTTGGACAGCCCCAGCATTTT TRBV27 - 14 TRBJ1-5 -
CASSIGREKLFF TGTGCCAGTAGTATAGGCAGAGAAAAACTGTTTTTT TRBV19 - 12 TRBJ1-4 -
CASSQDRVGLGQPQHF TGTGCCAGCAGCCAAGACAGAGTGGGCTTGGGTCAGCCCCAGCATTTT TRBV3-1/TRBV3-2 - 16 TRBJ1-5 -
CSVGGLLNTEAFF TGCAGCGTAGGGGGGTTGTTGAACACTGAAGCTTTCTTT TRBV29-1 - 13 TRBJ1-1 -
CASSLDEPDPGNTIYF TGTGCCAGCAGCTTAGACGAGCCGGATCCTGGAAACACCATATATTTT TRBV11-2 once 16 TRBJ1-3 -
CASSPSWSGGVQETQYF TGTGCCAGCAGCCCCAGTTGGAGCGGGGGCGTCCAAGAGACCCAGTACTTC TRBV6-2/TRBV6-3 few 17 TRBJ2-5 TRBD2
CASSTGGYTGELFF TGTGCCAGCAGTACAGGGGGCTACACCGGGGAGCTGTTTTTT TRBV2 - 14 TRBJ2-2 TRBD1
CASSPGGANVLTF TGTGCCAGCAGCCCTGGTGGGGCCAACGTCCTGACTTTC TRBV28 - 13 TRBJ2-6 -
CASSQGLMETQYF TGTGCCAGCAGCCAAGGCCTGATGGAGACCCAGTACTTC TRBV5-4 - 13 TRBJ2-5 -
CASGLLAGGWLNTEAFF TGTGCTAGTGGTTTGTTGGCAGGGGGCTGGCTGAACACTGAAGCTTTCTTT TRBV12-5 - 17 TRBJ1-1 TRBD1
CASSQGGAKFF TGTGCCAGCAGTCAAGGGGGCGCAAAGTTCTTC TRBV12-3/TRBV12-4 - 11 TRBJ2-1 TRBD1
CASSPGIQETQYF TGTGCCAGCTCACCAGGGATACAAGAGACCCAGTACTTC TRBV18 - 13 TRBJ2-5 -
CASSFYRSANTGELFF TGTGCCAGCAGCTTCTACCGCTCAGCGAACACCGGGGAGCTGTTTTTT TRBV7-3 - 16 TRBJ2-2 -
CASSLGQGKATGELFF TGTGCCAGCAGCTTAGGACAGGGGAAGGCCACCGGGGAGCTGTTTTTT TRBV11-2 - 16 TRBJ2-2 TRBD1
CASSKELRQTYGYTF TGTGCCAGCAGCAAAGAATTACGGCAGACCTATGGCTACACCTTC TRBV21-1 - 15 TRBJ1-2 -
CAISESGRGTEAFF TGTGCCATCAGTGAGTCGGGGAGAGGCACTGAAGCTTTCTTT TRBV10-3 - 14 TRBJ1-1 -
CASCKFGNSPLHF TGTGCCAGCTGTAAGTTCGGGAATTCACCCCTCCACTTT TRBV7-2 once 13 TRBJ1-6 -
CASSYSSTEQFF TGTGCCAGCAGTTACTCTAGTACTGAGCAGTTCTTC TRBV6-5 few 12 TRBJ2-1 -
CASSHAKGTGELFF TGCGCCAGCAGCCACGCAAAGGGGACCGGGGAGCTGTTTTTT TRBV4-3 few 14 TRBJ2-2 -
CASSTVGSYAFF TGTGCCAGCAGTACCGTTGGAAGCTACGCTTTCTTT TRBV6-2/TRBV6-3 - 12 TRBJ1-1 -
CASTISGGANTGELFF TGTGCCAGCACAATTAGCGGGGGGGCGAACACCGGGGAGCTGTTTTTT TRBV9 - 16 TRBJ2-2 TRBD2
CASRRLETQYF TGTGCCAGCAGGCGTCTAGAGACCCAGTACTTC TRBV6-6 - 11 TRBJ2-5 -
CASRGGGSGTEAFF TGTGCCAGCAGGGGGGGAGGCAGTGGGACTGAAGCTTTCTTT TRBV28 - 14 TRBJ1-1 -
CASSHTGGEAFF TGTGCCAGCAGCCATACGGGGGGTGAAGCTTTCTTT TRBV7-9 once 12 TRBJ1-1 -
CASSEYGRLFF TGTGCCAGCAGTGAATATGGGAGGCTGTTTTTT TRBV25-1 - 11 TRBJ1-4 -
CASSFSGQGPHEQYF TGTGCCAGCAGCTTCTCGGGACAGGGTCCCCACGAGCAGTACTTC TRBV5-6 - 15 TRBJ2-7 TRBD1
CASTYRVGNTEAFF TGTGCCAGCACATATAGGGTGGGGAACACTGAAGCTTTCTTT TRBV6-5 - 14 TRBJ1-1 -
CASSQDRGGNYGYTF TGCGCCAGCAGCCAAGATCGCGGGGGGAACTATGGCTACACCTTC TRBV4-3 - 15 TRBJ1-2 -
CASGGGNRRAFF TGTGCCAGCGGGGGGGGTAACCGACGAGCTTTCTTT TRBV12-3/TRBV12-4 - 12 TRBJ1-1 -